A single sample gave rise to the 11 T cell receptor beta chains below, sequenced in a study of T cells in Graves' hyperthyroidism and ophthalmopathy. RNA transcripts were the template for amplifying TCR beta CDR3 regions. Initially, a first-round RT-PCR of the TCR CDR3 employed the HTBI primer set. Via MiXCR, TCRdb re-called the multiplex PCR reads, giving one row per CDR3 protein. The table shows a few hundred thousand distinct CDR3 sequences, with around 45% occurring only once. The sequencing sample was made of peripheral blood or thyroid tissue (not recorded which). The receptors were gathered from an adult woman with Graves' disease, either hyperthyroidism or ophthalmopathy (not recorded which).

The chain couples TRBV11-1 to TRBJ2-7, with 7 bases matching TRBD2. The germline CDR1 and CDR2 sequences are SGHAT and FQDESV (reference sequence). With 5 bases clipped from V and 0 bases from J, the junction kept 7 bases outside the gene matches. The CDR3 contains 15 residues. CDR3 nucleotide sequence: TGTGCCAGCAGCCCCCAGCGGGACCGCTCCTACGAGCAGTACTTC. Translation gives CASSPQRDRSYEQYF.

This chain connects TRBV7-3 to TRBJ1-1; D not certain. Germline CDR1 SGHTA, CDR2 FQGTGA. The V end lost 1 base, the J end lost 4 bases, and 10 bases lay between the germline ends. The CDR3 runs 14 residues. This CDR3 reads CASSLSPDTTEAFF. CDR3 nucleotides: TGTGCCAGCAGCTTAAGCCCGGATACCACTGAAGCTTTCTTT.

The rearrangement uses TRBV6-6 and TRBJ1-6, with 9 bases fitting TRBD1. Germline CDR1 MNHNY, CDR2 SVGAGI (reference sequence). Trimming cost V 8 bases and J 10 bases; bases outside gene matches: 9. This CDR3 is built from 14 residues. The CDR3 spells CASHLGQGSSPLHF. CDR3 DNA sequence: TGTGCCAGCCATCTCGGACAGGGGAGCTCACCCCTCCACTTT.

This clonotype was counted a few times. The CDR3 DNA follows: TGTGCCAGCAGCCAACCGGGCCGAGAGCTGTTTTTT. This encodes CASSQPGRELFF. The V and J genes are TRBV3-1 and TRBJ2-2; D gene ambiguous. CDR3 length: 12 amino acids. Germline CDR1 reads LGHDT; CDR2 reads YNNKEL (reference sequence). V was clipped by 2 bases and J by 11 bases, with 9 bases between them.

This clonotype was detected only a few times. V is TRBV2 and J is TRBJ1-5; no firm D call. Trimming removed 1 base at V and 6 bases at J, with 7 bases between. The CDR3 length is 13 residues. CDR1 is SNHLY and CDR2 is FYNNEI in the germline V gene. Here the CDR3 DNA reads TGTGCCAGCAGTGAAGGCATACCTCAGCCCCAGCATTTT. It codes for CASSEGIPQPQHF.

In its sample, this clonotype was seen a few times. The genes are TRBV28 and TRBJ2-6; D is uncertain. The CDR3 sequence is 16 residues long. Looked up from germline, CDR1 is MDHEN and CDR2 is SYDVKM. Trimming cost V 4 bases and J 0 bases, with 10 bases left between them. The CDR3 loop is CASSSPGDSGANVLTF. Written as DNA, the CDR3 is TGTGCCAGCAGTTCCCCCGGAGACTCTGGGGCCAACGTCCTGACTTTC.

There are many counts of this clonotype. The V call is TRBV5-1, the J call TRBJ1-1, with D tentatively TRBD1 (6 bases). V was pared by 0 bases and J by 7 bases, with 13 bases between. CDR3 size: 14 residues. Germline CDR1 is SGHRS and CDR2 is YFSETQ. CDR3 sequence reads: CASSLDPQGGEAFF. CDR3 DNA: TGCGCCAGCAGCTTGGACCCACAGGGAGGTGAAGCTTTCTTT.

The chain employs TRBV29-1 and TRBJ2-2; D unresolved. V was shortened by 4 bases and J by 6 bases, with 9 bases between the two germline ends. The CDR3 is 12 residues long. The germline CDR1 and CDR2 sequences are SQVTM and ANQGSEA. CDR3 in amino acids: CSVVRGSGELFF. The CDR3 DNA follows: TGCAGCGTTGTAAGAGGCTCCGGGGAGCTGTTTTTT.

This clonotype was observed many times. The genes are TRBV4-1 and TRBJ2-7, with TRBD2 matching over 8 bases. V was clipped by 4 bases and J by 6 bases; unmatched bases: 14. Germline V gives CDR1 MGHRA, CDR2 YSYEKL. The CDR3 length is 16 residues. In DNA, the CDR3 is TGCGCCAGCAGCCTCCGCCTAGGGACTAGTGTAAGCGAGCAGTACTTC. Residues: CASSLRLGTSVSEQYF.

Ten or more counts support this clonotype. The V call is TRBV12-3 or TRBV12-4, the J call TRBJ1-1; no clear D gene. Between the trimmed V and J ends, which lost 6 bases and 0 bases, there was a span of 8 bases. CDR3 length: 13 residues. The chain's CDR3 is CASRERLNTEAFF. The DNA of the CDR3 is TGTGCCAGCAGGGAGCGGTTGAACACTGAAGCTTTCTTT.

In its sample, this clonotype was seen a few times. This chain connects TRBV6-1 to TRBJ1-5; D uncertain. V shed 3 bases and J shed 9 bases, with 12 bases lying between them. Germline-derived CDR1 and CDR2 are MNHNS and SASEGT. This CDR3 has 13 amino acids. CDR3 sequence (DNA): TGTGCCAGCAGTGACCAGGCGTCGGGGCCCCAGCATTTT. Protein: CASSDQASGPQHF.